These 2 T cell receptor beta chains were all obtained from the same sample, sequenced in a study of T cells after yellow fever vaccination. MiXCR, run by TCRdb on the 5' RACE reads, gives a single entry per CDR3 protein. This sample has over 250,000 distinct CDR3 sequences, with roughly 3.9% found just once. The sample here was PBMCs, taken 5 days after the yellow fever booster vaccination. These TCRs come from a man between 18 and 35 years old who received the YFV17D yellow fever vaccine.

The chain combines TRBV7-3 with TRBJ2-1; tentative D call: TRBD2 (6 bases). The V end was cut by 5 bases, the J end by 2 bases, with 13 bases between. CDR1 and CDR2 (germline): SGHTA, FQGTGA. The CDR3 has 15 residues. This CDR3 reads CASSPAGGTYNEQFF. The DNA of the CDR3 is TGTGCCAGCAGCCCCGCCGGGGGAACCTACAATGAGCAGTTCTTC.

This clonotype was detected only a few times. The rearrangement uses TRBV7-2 and TRBJ1-3; D is perhaps TRBD1 (6 bases). Germline V gene sequence: CDR1 SGHTA, CDR2 FQGNSA. Trimming shortened V by 5 bases and J by 1 base, and 18 bases separated the two germline ends. The CDR3 totals 17 residues. In DNA, the CDR3 is TGTGCCAGCAGCCCAACGGCAGGGGTCGTATCTGGAAACACCATATATTTT. The encoded protein is CASSPTAGVVSGNTIYF.